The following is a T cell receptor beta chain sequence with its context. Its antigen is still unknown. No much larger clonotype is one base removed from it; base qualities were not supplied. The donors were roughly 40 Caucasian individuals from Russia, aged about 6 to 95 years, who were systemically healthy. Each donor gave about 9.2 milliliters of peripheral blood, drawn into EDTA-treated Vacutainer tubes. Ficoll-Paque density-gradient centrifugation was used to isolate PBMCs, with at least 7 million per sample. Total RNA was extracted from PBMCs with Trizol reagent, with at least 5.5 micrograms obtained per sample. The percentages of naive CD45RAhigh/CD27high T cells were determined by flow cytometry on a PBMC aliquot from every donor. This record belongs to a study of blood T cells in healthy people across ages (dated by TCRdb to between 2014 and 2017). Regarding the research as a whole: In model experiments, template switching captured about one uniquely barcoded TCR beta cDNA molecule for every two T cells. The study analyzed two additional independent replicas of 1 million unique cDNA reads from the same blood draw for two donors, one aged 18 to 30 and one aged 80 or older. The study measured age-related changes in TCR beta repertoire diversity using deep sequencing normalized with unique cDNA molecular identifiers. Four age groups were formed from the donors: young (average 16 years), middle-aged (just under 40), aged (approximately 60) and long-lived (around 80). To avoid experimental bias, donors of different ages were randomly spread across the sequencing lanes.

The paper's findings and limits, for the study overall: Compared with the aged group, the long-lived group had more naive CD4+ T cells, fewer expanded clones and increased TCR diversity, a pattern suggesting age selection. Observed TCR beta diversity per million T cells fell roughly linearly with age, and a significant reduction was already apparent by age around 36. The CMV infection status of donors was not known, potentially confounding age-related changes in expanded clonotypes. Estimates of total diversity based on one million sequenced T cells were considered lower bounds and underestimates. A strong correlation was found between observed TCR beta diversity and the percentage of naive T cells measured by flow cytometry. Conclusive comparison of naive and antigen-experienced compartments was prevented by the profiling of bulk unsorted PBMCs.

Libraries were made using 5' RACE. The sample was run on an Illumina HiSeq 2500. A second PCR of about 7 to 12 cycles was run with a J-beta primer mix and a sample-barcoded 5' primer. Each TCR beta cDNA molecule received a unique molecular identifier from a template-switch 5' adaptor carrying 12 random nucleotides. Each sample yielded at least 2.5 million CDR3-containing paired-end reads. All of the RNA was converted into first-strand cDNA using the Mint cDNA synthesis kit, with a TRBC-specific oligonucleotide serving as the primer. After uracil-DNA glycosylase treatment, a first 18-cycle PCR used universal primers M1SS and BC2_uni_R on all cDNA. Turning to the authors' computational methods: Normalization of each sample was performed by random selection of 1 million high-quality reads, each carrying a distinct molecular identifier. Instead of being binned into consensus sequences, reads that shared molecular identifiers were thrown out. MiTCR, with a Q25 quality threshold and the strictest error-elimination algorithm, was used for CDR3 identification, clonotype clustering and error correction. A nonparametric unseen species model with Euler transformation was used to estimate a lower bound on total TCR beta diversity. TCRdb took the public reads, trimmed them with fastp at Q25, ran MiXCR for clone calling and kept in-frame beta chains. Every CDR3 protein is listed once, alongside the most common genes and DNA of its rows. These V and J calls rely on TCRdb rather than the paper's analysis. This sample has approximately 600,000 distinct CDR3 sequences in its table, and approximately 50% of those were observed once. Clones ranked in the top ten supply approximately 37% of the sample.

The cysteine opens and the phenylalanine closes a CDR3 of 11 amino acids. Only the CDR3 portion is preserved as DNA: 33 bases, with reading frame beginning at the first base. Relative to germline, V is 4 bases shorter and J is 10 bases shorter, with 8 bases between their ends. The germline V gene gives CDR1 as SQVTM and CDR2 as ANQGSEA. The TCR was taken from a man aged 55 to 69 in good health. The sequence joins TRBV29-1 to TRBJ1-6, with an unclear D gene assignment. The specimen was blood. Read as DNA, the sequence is TGCAGCGTTGGGGAAAACTCACCCCTCCACTTT. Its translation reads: CSVGENSPLHF. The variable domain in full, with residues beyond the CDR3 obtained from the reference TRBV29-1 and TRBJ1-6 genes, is SAVISQKPSRDICQRGTSLTIQCQVDSQVTMMFWYRQQPGQSLTLIATANQGSEATYESGFVIDKFPISRPNLTFSTLTVSNMSPEDSSIYLCSVGENSPLHFGNGTRLTVT.